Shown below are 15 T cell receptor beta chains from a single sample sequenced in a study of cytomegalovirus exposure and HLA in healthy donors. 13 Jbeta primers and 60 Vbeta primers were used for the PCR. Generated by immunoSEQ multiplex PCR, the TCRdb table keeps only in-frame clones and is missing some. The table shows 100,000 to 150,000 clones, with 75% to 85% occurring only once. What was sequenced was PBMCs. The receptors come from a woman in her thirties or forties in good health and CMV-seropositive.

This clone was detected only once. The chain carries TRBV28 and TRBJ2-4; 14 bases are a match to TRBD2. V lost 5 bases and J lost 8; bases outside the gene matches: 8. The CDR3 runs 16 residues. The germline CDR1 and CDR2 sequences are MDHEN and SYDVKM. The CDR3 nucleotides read TGTGCCAGCAGTCCGACTAGCGGGAGGGCCTTTTACATTCAGTACTTC. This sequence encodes CASSPTSGRAFYIQYF.

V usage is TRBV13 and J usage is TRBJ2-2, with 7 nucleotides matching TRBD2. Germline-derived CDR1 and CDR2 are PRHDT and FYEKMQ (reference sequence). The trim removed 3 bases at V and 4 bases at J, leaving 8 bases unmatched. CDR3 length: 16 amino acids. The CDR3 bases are TGTGCCAGCAGCTTCCCAAGCGGGGTAACCACCGGGGAGCTGTTTTTT. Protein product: CASSFPSGVTTGELFF.

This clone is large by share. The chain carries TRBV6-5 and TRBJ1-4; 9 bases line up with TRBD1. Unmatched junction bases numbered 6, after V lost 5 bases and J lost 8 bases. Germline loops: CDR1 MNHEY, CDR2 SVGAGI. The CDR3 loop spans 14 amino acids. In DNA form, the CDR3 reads TGTGCCAGCAGTATCACGACAGGGGGAGAAAAACTGTTTTTT. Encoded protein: CASSITTGGEKLFF.

The CDR3 nucleotides are TGTGCCAGCAGTTTATCGGGACAGATCTATGGCTACACCTTC. Translating it yields CASSLSGQIYGYTF. This chain uses TRBV28 with TRBJ1-2, with TRBD1 matching 7 bases. Germline loops: CDR1 MDHEN, CDR2 SYDVKM. V lost 1 base to trimming and J lost 4 bases; unmatched junction nucleotides: 3. The length of the CDR3 is 14 residues.

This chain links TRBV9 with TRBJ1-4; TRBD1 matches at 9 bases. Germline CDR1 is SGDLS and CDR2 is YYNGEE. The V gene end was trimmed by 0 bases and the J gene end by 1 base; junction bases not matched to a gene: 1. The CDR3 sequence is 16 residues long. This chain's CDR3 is CASSVDRGRTNEKLFF. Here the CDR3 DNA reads TGTGCCAGCAGCGTAGACAGGGGGCGAACTAATGAAAAACTGTTTTTT.

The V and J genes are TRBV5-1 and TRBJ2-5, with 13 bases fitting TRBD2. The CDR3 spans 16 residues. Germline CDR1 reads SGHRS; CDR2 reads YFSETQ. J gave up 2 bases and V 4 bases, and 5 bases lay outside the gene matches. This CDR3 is CASSPWTSGGQETQYF. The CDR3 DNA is TGCGCCAGCAGCCCTTGGACTAGCGGGGGACAAGAGACCCAGTACTTC. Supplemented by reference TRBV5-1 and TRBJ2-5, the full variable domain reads KAGVTQTPRYLIKTRGQQVTLSCSPISGHRSVSWYQQTPGQGLQFLFEYFSETQRNKGNFPGRFSGRQFSNSRSEMNVSTLELGDSALYLCASSPWTSGGQETQYFGPGTRLLVL.

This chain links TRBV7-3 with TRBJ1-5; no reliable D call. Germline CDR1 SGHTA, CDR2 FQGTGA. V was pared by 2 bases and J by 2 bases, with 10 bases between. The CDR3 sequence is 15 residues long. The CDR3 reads CASSLEPNRNQPQHF. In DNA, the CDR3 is TGTGCCAGCAGCTTAGAGCCAAACCGCAATCAGCCCCAGCATTTT.

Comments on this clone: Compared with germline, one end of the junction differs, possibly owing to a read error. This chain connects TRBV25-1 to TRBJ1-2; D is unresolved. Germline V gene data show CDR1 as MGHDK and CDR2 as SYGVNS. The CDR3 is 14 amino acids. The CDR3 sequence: CASSEREWYYGYPF. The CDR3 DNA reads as TGTGCCAGCAGTGAACGGGAGTGGTACTATGGCTACCCCTTC.

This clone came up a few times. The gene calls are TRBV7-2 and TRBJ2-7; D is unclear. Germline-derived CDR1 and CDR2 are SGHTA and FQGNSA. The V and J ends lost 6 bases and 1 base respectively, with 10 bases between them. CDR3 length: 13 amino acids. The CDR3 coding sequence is TGTGCCAGCAGTTTTGACGGGTCCTACGAGCAGTACTTC. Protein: CASSFDGSYEQYF.

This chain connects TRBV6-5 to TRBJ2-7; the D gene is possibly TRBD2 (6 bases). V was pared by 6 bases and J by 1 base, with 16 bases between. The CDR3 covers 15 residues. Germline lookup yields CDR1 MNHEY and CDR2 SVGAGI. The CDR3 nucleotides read TGTGCCAGCAGCCTATATAACGGGAGATCCTACGAGCAGTACTTC. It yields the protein CASSLYNGRSYEQYF.

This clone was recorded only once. CDR3 in DNA: TGCGCCAGCAGCTTGGCCGGGGCGGGAGGCTACGAGCAGTACTTC. Its translation is CASSLAGAGGYEQYF. The chain recombines TRBV5-1 with TRBJ2-5; 8 nucleotides agree with TRBD2. TRBJ2-7 explains the end of the DNA better; the J call may be wrong. The CDR3 totals 15 residues. Germline V gives CDR1 SGHRS, CDR2 YFSETQ.

The CDR3: CASSFLAGGRGKTDTQYF. The CDR3 nucleotides are TGTGCCAGCAGTTTTCTAGCGGGAGGGCGGGGAAAGACAGATACGCAGTATTTT. The V gene is TRBV27, the J gene TRBJ2-3; TRBD2 matches at 12 bases. Germline-derived CDR1 and CDR2 are MNHEY and SMNVEV (reference sequence). V trimming: 3 bases; J trimming: 3 bases; junction bases outside the gene matches: 10. The CDR3 length is 18 residues.

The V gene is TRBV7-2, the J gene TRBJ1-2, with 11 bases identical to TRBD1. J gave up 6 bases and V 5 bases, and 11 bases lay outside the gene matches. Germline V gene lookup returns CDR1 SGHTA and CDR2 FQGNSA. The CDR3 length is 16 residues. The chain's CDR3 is CASSRGQGGVLHGYTF. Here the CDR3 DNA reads TGTGCCAGCAGCAGGGGACAGGGGGGGGTATTGCATGGCTACACCTTC.

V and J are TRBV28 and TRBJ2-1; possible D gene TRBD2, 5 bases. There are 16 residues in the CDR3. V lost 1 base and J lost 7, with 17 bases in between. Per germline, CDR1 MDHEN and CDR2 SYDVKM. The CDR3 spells CASSLFEGLARNEQFF. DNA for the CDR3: TGTGCCAGCAGTTTATTCGAGGGCCTAGCTCGGAATGAGCAGTTCTTC. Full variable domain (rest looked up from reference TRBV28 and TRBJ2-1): DVKVTQSSRYLVKRTGEKVFLECVQDMDHENMFWYRQDPGLGLRLIYFSYDVKMKEKGDIPEGYSVSREKKERFSLILESASTNQTSMYLCASSLFEGLARNEQFFGPGTRLTVL.

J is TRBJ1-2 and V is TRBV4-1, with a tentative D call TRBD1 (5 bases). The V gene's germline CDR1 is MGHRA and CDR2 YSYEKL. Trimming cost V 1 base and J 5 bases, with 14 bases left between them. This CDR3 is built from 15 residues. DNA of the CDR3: TGCGCCAGCAGCCAAGTCGGTGACAGCTCGTATGGCTACACCTTC. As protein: CASSQVGDSSYGYTF.